This T cell receptor (beta chain) comes out of a study of cytomegalovirus exposure and HLA in healthy donors. General study results and limits: Accurate prediction of HLA-A and HLA-B alleles (for most subjects) was reportedly achieved from TCR beta sequences.

PCR was performed using 60 Vbeta and 13 Jbeta primers. Profiling relied on immunoSEQ multiplex PCR, and the TCRdb table lists in-frame clones only, not all of them. Seen here are 150,000 to 200,000 clones, around 82% observed once, and the top ten hold 0.25% to 0.3%. A remark on this clone: Its target is unknown.

Trimming removed 5 bases at V and 5 bases at J, with 13 bases between. The germline gives CDR1 SQVTM, CDR2 ANQGSEA. The CDR3 totals 13 residues. As for the donors, each was a healthy bone marrow donor. The receptor's source is a boy younger than 18 in good health and CMV-seronegative. Sequencing was done on a sample of PBMCs. The genes are TRBV29-1 and TRBJ2-1, with D possibly TRBD1 on 6 matching bases. The CDR3 nucleotides read TGCAGCGTTTCCCCCAGGGGTGACAATGAGCAGTTCTTC. It codes for CSVSPRGDNEQFF.